One sample yielded the 26 T cell receptor beta chains listed below, sequenced in a study of response to subunit inactivated influenza vaccine. In TCRdb, the RT-PCR reads were re-called with MiXCR into one record per CDR3 protein. This repertoire shows about 830,000 distinct CDR3 sequences, roughly 18% found once; its top ten account for roughly 10%. Source: PBMCs from blood, taken around 5 days after vaccination. These receptor sequences come from a man over 45 who received an inactivated influenza vaccine.

This clonotype was seen more than once but under ten times. The DNA of the CDR3 is TGTGCCAGCAGCCAACGACAGGGGCGTTTCGCCTACGAGCAGTACTTC. The encoded protein is CASSQRQGRFAYEQYF. The chain joins TRBV3-1 to TRBJ2-7, with 8 bases lining up with TRBD1. Germline V gene lookup returns CDR1 LGHDT and CDR2 YNNKEL (reference sequence). The trim removed 2 bases at V and 2 bases at J, leaving 8 bases unmatched. The length of the CDR3 is 16 residues.

This clonotype was seen a single time. The gene calls are TRBV28 and TRBJ2-1, with 13 nucleotides matching TRBD2. The germline gives CDR1 MDHEN, CDR2 SYDVKM. J was trimmed by 9 bases and V by 6 bases; bases with no gene match: 11. CDR3 length: 16 residues. The CDR3 nucleotides are TGTGCCAGCAGGGCCACCGGACTAGCGGGGGTTCCTGAGCAGTTCTTC. Protein product: CASRATGLAGVPEQFF.

At least ten counts were recorded for this clonotype. V and J are TRBV20-1 and TRBJ1-1, with 7 bases lining up with TRBD1. Losses at the gene ends were 6 bases for V and 1 base for J; bases not matched to a gene: 5. CDR3 length: 13 amino acids. Per germline, CDR1 DFQATT and CDR2 SNEGSKA (reference sequence). The CDR3 loop reads CSAGDSSNTEAFF. CDR3 nucleotides: TGCAGTGCGGGGGACAGCTCGAACACTGAAGCTTTCTTT.

This chain links TRBV5-1 with TRBJ2-1, with 8 bases fitting TRBD2. Germline trimming cut 0 bases from V and 10 bases from J; bases unmatched to any gene: 12. The CDR3 loop spans 16 amino acids. Germline V gene lookup returns CDR1 SGHRS and CDR2 YFSETQ. For the CDR3, the DNA is TGCGCCAGCAGCTTGGCCTTGCGGGAGGTCAGTAAGGAGCAGTTCTTC. Its protein product is CASSLALREVSKEQFF.

The gene calls are TRBV27 and TRBJ2-6; D gene ambiguous. This CDR3 is built from 16 residues. CDR1 is MNHEY, CDR2 SMNVEV, per germline (reference sequence). V was trimmed by 3 bases and J by 0 bases, leaving 9 bases between them. The CDR3 nucleotides read TGTGCCAGCAGTTTCTCGGGTAGCTCTGGGGCCAACGTCCTGACTTTC. Amino acid sequence: CASSFSGSSGANVLTF.

This clonotype was detected only a few times. This sequence joins TRBV6-4 and TRBJ2-1; D call uncertain. Deletions cut 3 bases from V and 4 bases from J, with 7 bases between. The germline gives CDR1 MRHNA, CDR2 SNTAGT. This CDR3 has 13 amino acids. The CDR3 nucleotides are TGTGCCAGCAGTGAGTCTCCTTACAATGAGCAGTTCTTC. Amino acids: CASSESPYNEQFF.

This clonotype occurred a few times. This sequence joins TRBV12-3 or TRBV12-4 and TRBJ2-7; D is undetermined. V was pared by 4 bases and J by 2 bases, with 12 bases between. The CDR3 has 14 residues. In DNA form, the CDR3 reads TGTGCCAGCAGTTCCATCTTCTCGCCCTACGAGCAGTACTTC. Protein product: CASSSIFSPYEQYF.

This clonotype was seen more than once but under ten times. The V and J genes are TRBV7-2 and TRBJ2-5; TRBD1 matches at 8 bases. The CDR3 covers 14 residues. The J segment lost 5 bases and the V segment lost 4 bases, leaving 6 bases of the junction unmatched. The germline gives CDR1 SGHTA, CDR2 FQGNSA. The DNA of the CDR3 is TGTGCCAGCAGCTCAAACAGGGGGTTGGAGACCCAGTACTTC. It codes for CASSSNRGLETQYF. Together with reference TRBV7-2 and TRBJ2-5, the CDR3 gives the full variable domain: GAGVSQSPSNKVTEKGKDVELRCDPISGHTALYWYRQSLGQGLEFLIYFQGNSAPDKSGLPSDRFSAERTGGSVSTLTIQRTQQEDSAVYLCASSSNRGLETQYFGPGTRLLVL.

This clonotype was recorded a few times. The CDR3 spells CSARWMGETQYF. The CDR3 bases are TGCAGTGCTAGGTGGATGGGGGAGACCCAGTACTTC. The chain carries TRBV20-1 and TRBJ2-5; D is uncertain. V dropped 3 bases and J dropped 5 bases, with 10 bases sitting between them. The CDR3 is made up of 12 amino acids. The V gene's germline CDR1 is DFQATT and CDR2 SNEGSKA (reference sequence).

This chain connects TRBV3-1 to TRBJ1-3; 9 bases align to TRBD1. The V and J ends lost 0 bases and 4 bases, in that order; junction bases with no gene match: 4. The CDR3 runs to 16 residues. Germline CDR1 is LGHDT and CDR2 is YNNKEL (reference sequence). The CDR3 nucleotides read TGTGCCAGCAGCCAAGATGGGACAGGGCGCGGAAACACCATATATTTT. This gives the protein CASSQDGTGRGNTIYF.

This clonotype has just a few counts. The V gene is TRBV20-1, the J gene TRBJ1-2, with D maybe TRBD1 (5 bases). The CDR3 contains 12 residues. Germline V gene sequence: CDR1 DFQATT, CDR2 SNEGSKA (reference sequence). V was cut by 2 bases and J by 5 bases, with 9 bases left in between. As DNA, the CDR3 is TGCAGTGCTAGATTAGGGGAGTATGGCTACACCTTC. Its translation is CSARLGEYGYTF.

This clonotype was seen a handful of times. This chain uses TRBV20-1 with TRBJ2-7; the D gene is possibly TRBD1 (6 bases). Trimming removed 3 bases from V and 3 bases from J, with 15 bases in between. This CDR3 has 14 amino acids. Germline V gives CDR1 DFQATT, CDR2 SNEGSKA (reference sequence). In DNA, the CDR3 is TGCAGTGCTAGTTCGAATGTCAGGGGCTACGAGCAGTACTTC. Amino acid sequence: CSASSNVRGYEQYF.

This clonotype was seen a handful of times. The chain links TRBV10-3 to TRBJ2-3; 7 bases fit TRBD2. Germline assignment: CDR1 ENHRY and CDR2 SYGVKD. Trimming took 7 bases from V and 6 from J; bases not matched to a gene: 7. The CDR3 is made up of 13 amino acids. Written as DNA, the CDR3 is TGTGCCATCAATAGAGCGGGGTCGGATACGCAGTATTTT. Its protein is CAINRAGSDTQYF.

This chain connects TRBV28 to TRBJ2-7, with a weak D call TRBD2 (5 bases). Germline assignment: CDR1 MDHEN and CDR2 SYDVKM. The CDR3 has 14 amino acids. Trimming stripped 4 bases from V and 5 bases from J, with 15 bases between. The CDR3 spells CASSSYRHGNEQYF. The CDR3 DNA reads TGTGCCAGCAGTTCTTACCGACACGGGAACGAGCAGTACTTC. Complete variable domain (other parts from reference TRBV28 and TRBJ2-7): DVKVTQSSRYLVKRTGEKVFLECVQDMDHENMFWYRQDPGLGLRLIYFSYDVKMKEKGDIPEGYSVSREKKERFSLILESASTNQTSMYLCASSSYRHGNEQYFGPGTRLTVT.

This clonotype was seen a few times. The chain joins TRBV12-3 or TRBV12-4 to TRBJ2-3, with 7 positions matching TRBD2. The CDR3 is 19 residues long. With 1 base clipped from V and 5 bases from J, the junction kept 18 bases outside the gene matches. Written as DNA, the CDR3 is TGTGCCAGCAGTTTAGTGGCGGGGGTAGCGGTCGATAAGGGAGATACGCAGTATTTT. It translates to CASSLVAGVAVDKGDTQYF.

This clonotype was recorded only once. The gene calls are TRBV12-3 or TRBV12-4 and TRBJ1-1; 9 positions agree with TRBD1. The V segment lost 8 bases and the J segment 3 bases; nucleotides outside the gene matches: 4. The CDR3 totals 13 residues. The CDR3 is CASGWDRDTEAFF. CDR3 in DNA: TGTGCCAGCGGGTGGGACAGGGACACTGAAGCTTTCTTT.

The chain has TRBV20-1 and TRBJ1-1, with unresolved D. Germline values: CDR1 DFQATT, CDR2 SNEGSKA (reference sequence). The V and J ends lost 0 bases and 2 bases respectively, with 10 bases between them. The CDR3 loop spans 14 amino acids. The CDR3 is CSARDRVVNTEAFF. The CDR3 DNA sequence: TGCAGTGCTAGAGATCGGGTCGTAAACACTGAAGCTTTCTTT.

The V and J genes are TRBV5-8 and TRBJ2-3; 7 bases agree with TRBD2. Per germline, CDR1 SGHTS and CDR2 YDEGEE. V gave up 1 base and J gave up 4 bases; unmatched junction bases: 9. CDR3 length: 16 amino acids. CDR3 region: CASSLPSSGLSDTQYF. CDR3 nucleotide sequence: TGTGCCAGCAGCTTGCCTTCTAGCGGTTTATCAGATACGCAGTATTTT.

This sequence joins TRBV10-3 and TRBJ2-2; D is undetermined. CDR3 size: 14 residues. CDR1 and CDR2 from the germline V gene are ENHRY and SYGVKD. Trimming shortened V by 2 bases and J by 8 bases, and 12 bases separated the two germline ends. CDR3 coding DNA: TGTGCCATCAGTGAGCAGATGGGGTCAGGGGAGCTGTTTTTT. This codes for CAISEQMGSGELFF.

In this sample, this clonotype turned up a few times. The chain is built from TRBV20-1 and TRBJ2-7; TRBD2 matches 11 bases. Germline trimming cut 6 bases from V and 3 bases from J; bases unmatched to any gene: 7. There are 14 residues in the CDR3. Germline V gives CDR1 DFQATT, CDR2 SNEGSKA (reference sequence). CDR3 amino acids: CSATFGTSGYEQYF. For the CDR3, the DNA is TGCAGTGCGACGTTTGGGACTAGCGGCTACGAGCAGTACTTC.

Many counts were recorded for this clonotype. The chain has TRBV20-1 and TRBJ1-2; D not certain. V lost 3 bases and J lost 4, with 12 bases in between. From germline, CDR1 is DFQATT and CDR2 SNEGSKA (reference sequence). The CDR3 length is 13 residues. CDR3 bases: TGCAGTGCTAGTTTAGGGTCTGGCTATGGCTACACCTTC. It is translated as CSASLGSGYGYTF.

This clonotype was detected ten times or more. The V gene is TRBV29-1, the J gene TRBJ2-5; 10 nucleotides align to TRBD1. Per germline, CDR1 SQVTM and CDR2 ANQGSEA. V was pared by 8 bases and J by 2 bases, with 5 bases of the junction left unmatched. This CDR3 comprises 13 residues. CDR3: CSCDRGRQETQYF. CDR3 nucleotide sequence: TGCAGCTGTGACAGGGGGCGACAAGAGACCCAGTACTTC. Full variable domain (rest looked up from reference TRBV29-1 and TRBJ2-5): SAVISQKPSRDICQRGTSLTIQCQVDSQVTMMFWYRQQPGQSLTLIATANQGSEATYESGFVIDKFPISRPNLTFSTLTVSNMSPEDSSIYLCSCDRGRQETQYFGPGTRLLVL.

The chain joins TRBV6-5 to TRBJ2-7; weak D call: TRBD1 (5 bases). There are 15 residues in the CDR3. Trimming cost V 0 bases and J 3 bases, with 12 bases left between them. Germline V gene lookup returns CDR1 MNHEY and CDR2 SVGAGI. CDR3 loop: CASSYSSGDSYEQYF. DNA of the CDR3: TGTGCCAGCAGTTACTCGAGTGGTGACAGCTACGAGCAGTACTTC.

This clonotype was picked up many times. The V gene is TRBV15, the J gene TRBJ2-7, with D perhaps matching TRBD1 (6 bases). The germline CDR1 and CDR2 sequences are LNHNV and YYDKDF (reference sequence). Trimming removed 0 bases from V and 4 bases from J, with 7 bases in between. The CDR3 extends over 13 amino acids. The CDR3 protein is CATSRDQGYEQYF. The CDR3 nucleotides read TGTGCCACCAGCAGAGATCAGGGGTACGAGCAGTACTTC.

This clonotype was counted between two and nine times. The chain couples TRBV24-1 to TRBJ2-1; 8 bases map to TRBD1. The junction had 1 base not matched to a gene; V was cut back by 0 bases and J by 1 base. CDR3 size: 16 residues. CDR1 KGHDR and CDR2 SFDVKD come from the germline V gene. Here the CDR3 reads CATSDLRTGSYNEQFF. The CDR3 DNA is TGTGCCACCAGTGATTTGAGGACAGGGTCCTACAATGAGCAGTTCTTC.

The rearrangement joins TRBV2 to TRBJ2-2, with 7 bases matching TRBD1. Germline V gene sequence: CDR1 SNHLY, CDR2 FYNNEI. With V trimmed by 3 bases and J by 3 bases, 4 bases remained unmatched. The CDR3 consists of 15 residues. The CDR3 DNA reads TGTGCCAGCAGTGACGGGACAGCGCACACCGGGGAGCTGTTTTTT. Amino acids: CASSDGTAHTGELFF.